The present TCR beta chain was sequenced within a study of blood T cells in healthy people across ages. General study points: Unsorted PBMCs ruled out conclusive naive versus antigen-experienced comparison.

A J-beta primer mix and a sample-barcoded 5' primer were used in a second PCR of about 6 to 12 cycles. TCRdb itself ran the 5' RACE reads through MiXCR, one entry per CDR3 protein. The sample contains around 990,000 distinct CDR3 sequences, around two fifths of which appear only once. On this clonotype: What it binds is not known.

Deletions cut 1 base from V and 0 bases from J, with 6 bases between. CDR1 and CDR2 (germline): SGHTA, FQGNSA. The length of the CDR3 is 14 residues. J is TRBJ1-1 and V is TRBV7-2; D not resolved. The receptor's source is a man between 18 and 35 years old in good health. Sequenced input: blood. The CDR3 DNA follows: TGTGCCAGCAGCTTAGTGGTCTTGAACACTGAAGCTTTCTTT. This encodes CASSLVVLNTEAFF.